This TCR beta chain was retrieved from a study of EBV T-cell therapy then PD-1 blockade in nasopharyngeal carcinoma. Unmatched junction bases numbered 3, after V lost 3 bases and J lost 1 base. Germline-derived CDR1 and CDR2 are SGHAT and FQDESV (reference sequence). The length of the CDR3 is 16 residues. The repertoire was sequenced with immunoSEQ multiplex PCR; TCRdb's copy has only in-frame clones and lacks some. The sample lists more than 20,000 clones; approximately 80% were seen once. Described treatment: AdE1-LMPpoly-expanded autologous EBV-specific T-cell therapy followed by anti-PD-1 nivolumab. On this clone: Antigen unknown.

Sequencing used CD8+ T cells from blood, obtained at day -245 from a patient whose treatment included autologous EBV-specific T cells and nivolumab. The V gene is TRBV11-1, the J gene TRBJ2-5; 12 positions match TRBD2. The receptor's source is a middle-aged man with nasopharyngeal carcinoma. In DNA form, the CDR3 reads TGTGCCAGCAGCTTGGGGACTAGCGGGTCCCAAGAGACCCAGTACTTC. Protein sequence: CASSLGTSGSQETQYF.